This T cell receptor (beta chain) originates from a study of tumor-infiltrating lymphocytes in primary liver carcinoma. Co-extraction yielded RNA and DNA from about 20-30 mg of unsorted bulk tissue. Germline V lookup: CDR1 SGHDN, CDR2 FVKESK. The CDR3 contains 17 residues. Comment on this clonotype: An end of the junction differs from the germline gene, which may be a read error.

Starting material of 450 to 500 ng total RNA yielded TCR beta cDNA via a constant-region primer. Three rounds of nested multiplex PCR with slightly modified ARM-PCR produced TCR beta libraries. TRBV1-TRBV30 forward and Cbeta reverse primers drove the first two roughly 10-cycle rounds. TCRdb reprocessed the multiplex PCR reads with MiXCR, giving one entry per CDR3 protein. The sample lists more than 95,000 distinct CDR3 sequences; around 83% were seen once. The genes are TRBV14 and TRBJ1-1, with D unresolved. The sequenced material came from liver tumor tissue from sampling region 3. The subset: tumor region T3, left-lateral pole. The sequence derives from a middle-aged man with primary liver carcinoma and hepatitis B virus infection. DNA of the CDR3: TGTGCCAGCAGCCAAGATAAAGGCGGGCTCGGGCACACTGAAGCCTCCTTT. This sequence encodes CASSQDKGGLGHTEASF.